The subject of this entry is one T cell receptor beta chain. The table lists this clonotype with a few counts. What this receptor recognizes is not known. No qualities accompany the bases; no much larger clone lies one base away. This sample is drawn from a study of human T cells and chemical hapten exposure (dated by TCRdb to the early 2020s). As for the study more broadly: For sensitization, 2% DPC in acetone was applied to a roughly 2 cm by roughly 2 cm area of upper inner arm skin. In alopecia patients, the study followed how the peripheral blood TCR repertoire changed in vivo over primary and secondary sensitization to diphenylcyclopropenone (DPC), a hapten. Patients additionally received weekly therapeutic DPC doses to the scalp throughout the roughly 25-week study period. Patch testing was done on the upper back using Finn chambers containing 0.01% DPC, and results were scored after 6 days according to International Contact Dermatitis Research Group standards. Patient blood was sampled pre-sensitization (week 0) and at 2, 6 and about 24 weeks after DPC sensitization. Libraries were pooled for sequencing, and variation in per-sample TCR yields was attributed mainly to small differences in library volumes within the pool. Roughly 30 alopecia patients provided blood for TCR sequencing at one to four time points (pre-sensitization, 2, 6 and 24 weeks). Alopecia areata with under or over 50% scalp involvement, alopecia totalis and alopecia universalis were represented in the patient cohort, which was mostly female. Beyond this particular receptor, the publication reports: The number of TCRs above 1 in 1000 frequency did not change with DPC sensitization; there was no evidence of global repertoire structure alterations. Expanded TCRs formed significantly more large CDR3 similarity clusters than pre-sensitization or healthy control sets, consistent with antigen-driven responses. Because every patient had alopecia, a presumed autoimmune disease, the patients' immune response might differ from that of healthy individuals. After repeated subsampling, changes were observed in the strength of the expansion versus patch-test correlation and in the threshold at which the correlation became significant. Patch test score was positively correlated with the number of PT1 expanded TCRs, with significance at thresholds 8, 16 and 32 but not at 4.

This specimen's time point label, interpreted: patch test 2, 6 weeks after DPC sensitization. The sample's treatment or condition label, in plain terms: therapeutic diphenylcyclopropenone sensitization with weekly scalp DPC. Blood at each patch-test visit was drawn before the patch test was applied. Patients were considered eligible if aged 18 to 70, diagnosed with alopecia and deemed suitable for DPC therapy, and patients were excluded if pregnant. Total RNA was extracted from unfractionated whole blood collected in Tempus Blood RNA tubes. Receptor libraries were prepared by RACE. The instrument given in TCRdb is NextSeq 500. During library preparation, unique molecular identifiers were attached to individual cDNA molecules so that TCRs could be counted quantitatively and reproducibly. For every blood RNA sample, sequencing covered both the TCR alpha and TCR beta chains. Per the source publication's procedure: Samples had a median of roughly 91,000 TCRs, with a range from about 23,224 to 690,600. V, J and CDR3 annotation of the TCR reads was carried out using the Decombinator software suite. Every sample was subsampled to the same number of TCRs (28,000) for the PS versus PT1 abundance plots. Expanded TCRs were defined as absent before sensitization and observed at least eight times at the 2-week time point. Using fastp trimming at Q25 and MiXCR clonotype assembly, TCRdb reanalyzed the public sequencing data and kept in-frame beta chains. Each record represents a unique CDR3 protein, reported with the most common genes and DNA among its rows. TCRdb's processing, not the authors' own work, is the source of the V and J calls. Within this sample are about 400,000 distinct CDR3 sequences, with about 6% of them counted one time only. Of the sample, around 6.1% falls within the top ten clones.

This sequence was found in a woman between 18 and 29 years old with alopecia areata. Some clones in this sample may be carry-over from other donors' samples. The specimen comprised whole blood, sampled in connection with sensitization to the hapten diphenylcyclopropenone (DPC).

The CDR3 protein sequence reads: CASSSLGGSGGLQFTDTQYF. The nucleotides read TGTGCCAGCAGCTCCCTCGGGGGTAGCGGGGGCCTACAATTCACAGATACGCAGTATTTT. The sequence joins TRBV7-8 to TRBJ2-3, and TRBD2 aligns with 9 junction nucleotides. For this chain, trimming is 4 bases at the V end and 2 bases at the J end, and the number of junction bases without a gene match is 19. The CDR3 runs 20 amino acids, cysteine and phenylalanine included. The retained sequence is limited to the CDR3, 60 bases, with the frame set at the first base. From a lookup of the germline V gene, CDR1 and CDR2 are SGHVS and FQNEAQ.